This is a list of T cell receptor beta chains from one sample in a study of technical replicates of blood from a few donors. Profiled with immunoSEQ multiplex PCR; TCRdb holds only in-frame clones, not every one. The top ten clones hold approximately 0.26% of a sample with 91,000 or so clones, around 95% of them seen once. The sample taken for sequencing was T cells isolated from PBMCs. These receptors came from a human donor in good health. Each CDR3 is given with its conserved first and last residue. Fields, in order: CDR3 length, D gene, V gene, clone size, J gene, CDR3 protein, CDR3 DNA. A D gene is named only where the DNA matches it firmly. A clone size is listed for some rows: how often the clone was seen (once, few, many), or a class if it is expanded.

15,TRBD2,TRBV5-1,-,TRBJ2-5,CASSLFSGTQETQYF,TGCGCCAGCAGCTTGTTTAGCGGGACGCAAGAGACCCAGTACTTC
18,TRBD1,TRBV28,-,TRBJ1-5,CASSLRVPTDRKNQPQHF,TGTGCCAGCAGTTTACGTGTTCCTACGGACAGGAAGAATCAGCCCCAGCATTTT
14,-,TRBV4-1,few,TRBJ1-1,CASSHTSGDTEAFF,TGCGCCAGCAGCCATACATCCGGGGACACTGAAGCTTTCTTT
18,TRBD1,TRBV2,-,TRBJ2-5,CASTWGLGTGGAGETQYF,TGTGCCAGCACCTGGGGTTTGGGGACAGGGGGCGCGGGAGAGACCCAGTACTTC
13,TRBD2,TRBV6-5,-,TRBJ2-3,CASGRGYTDTQYF,TGTGCCAGCGGGCGGGGGTACACAGATACGCAGTATTTT
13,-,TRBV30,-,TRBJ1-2,CAWSVPGLYGYTF,TGTGCCTGGAGTGTACCAGGGCTCTATGGCTACACCTTC
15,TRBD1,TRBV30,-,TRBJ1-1,CAWRKPGTGNTEAFF,TGTGCCTGGAGAAAGCCCGGGACAGGGAACACTGAAGCTTTCTTT
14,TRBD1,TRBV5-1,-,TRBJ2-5,CASSLSRTGETQYF,TGCGCCAGCAGCTTGAGCAGGACAGGGGAGACCCAGTACTTC
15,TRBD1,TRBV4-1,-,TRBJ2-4,CASSQGQGTKNIQYF,TGCGCCAGCAGCCAAGGACAGGGTACCAAAAACATTCAGTACTTC
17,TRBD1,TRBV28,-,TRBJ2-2,CALIDRAGILNTGELFF,TGTGCCCTTATAGACAGGGCCGGAATCTTGAACACCGGGGAGCTGTTTTTT
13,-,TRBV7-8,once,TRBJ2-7,CASSSQNRERQYF,TGTGCCAGCAGCTCACAAAACAGGGAACGACAGTACTTC
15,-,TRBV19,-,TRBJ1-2,CASSTYRLSNYGYTF,TGTGCCAGTAGTACCTACAGGCTTTCTAACTATGGCTACACCTTC
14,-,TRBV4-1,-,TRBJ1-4,CASSQMGSGEKLFF,TGCGCCAGCAGCCAGATGGGAAGCGGAGAAAAACTGTTTTTT
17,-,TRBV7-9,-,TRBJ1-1,CASSPLLSTDMNTEAFF,TGTGCCAGCAGCCCACTCCTATCGACAGATATGAACACTGAAGCTTTCTTT
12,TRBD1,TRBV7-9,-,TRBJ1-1,CAGQGGHTEAFF,TGTGCCGGGCAAGGGGGCCACACTGAAGCTTTCTTT
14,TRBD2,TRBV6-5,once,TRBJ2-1,CASNGLAGGVEQFF,TGTGCCAGCAACGGACTAGCGGGGGGGGTTGAGCAGTTCTTC